Listed below are T cell receptor beta chains from one sample, sequenced in a study of CD8 T cells in ankylosing spondylitis. TCRdb itself ran the 5' RACE reads through MiXCR, one entry per CDR3 protein. The sample has around 390,000 distinct CDR3 sequences, around 22% seen once. Sequencing was carried out using blood, either unsorted or a sorted T cell fraction (not recorded which). These receptors originate from a male donor with ankylosing spondylitis. Each CDR3 is given with its conserved first and last residue. A D gene is named only where the DNA matches it firmly. Clone sizes are given selectively: once, few, many, or a class where the clone is expanded.

>TRBV7-3|TRBJ2-7|.|few
TGTGCCAGCAGCTTAAACCCATCCGGGTACGAGCAGTACTTC
CASSLNPSGYEQYF
>TRBV6-2/TRBV6-3|TRBJ2-7|.|.
TGTGCCAGCAGTTACGGGGTCCACGAGCAGTACTTC
CASSYGVHEQYF
>TRBV4-2|TRBJ2-3|TRBD2|.
TGTGCCAGCAGCCAAGAGACTAGCGGGAGAGGTGTGGCACGGGCAGATACGCAGTATTTT
CASSQETSGRGVARADTQYF
>TRBV5-1|TRBJ2-4|.|.
TGCGCCAGCAGCTTGGAGTTAGGGAACATTCAGTACTTC
CASSLELGNIQYF
>TRBV5-5|TRBJ1-1|.|few
TGTGCCAGCAGCTCACAAACAGGCACTGAAGCTTTCTTT
CASSSQTGTEAFF
>TRBV5-1|TRBJ2-7|.|few
TGCGCCAGCACCGGACTGAATTCCTACGAGCAGTACTTC
CASTGLNSYEQYF
>TRBV9|TRBJ1-6|.|.
TGTGCCAGCAGCGTCACGGGGGTTAGTTCACCCCTCCACTTT
CASSVTGVSSPLHF
>TRBV7-3|TRBJ1-6|.|.
TGTGCCAGCAGCCGAGAGAGCTCCTATAATTCACCCCTCCACTTT
CASSRESSYNSPLHF
>TRBV29-1|TRBJ2-2|TRBD2|many
TGCAGCGTTGCCGCGGGAGGATACGGGGAGCTGTTTTTT
CSVAAGGYGELFF
>TRBV9|TRBJ2-2|.|many
TGTGCCAGCAGCGTAGCACTTATCGGGGAGCTGTTTTTT
CASSVALIGELFF
>TRBV28|TRBJ2-2|.|.
TGTGCCAGCAGCTCATGGCTGGCCGGGGAGCTGTTTTTT
CASSSWLAGELFF
>TRBV20-1|TRBJ2-7|.|.
TGCAGTGCTAGAGTCGGGGGTGGCTACGAGCAGTACTTC
CSARVGGGYEQYF
>TRBV20-1|TRBJ1-5|.|.
TGCAGTGCTAGCCACAGGGATAGGCAGCCCCAGCATTTT
CSASHRDRQPQHF
>TRBV5-5|TRBJ2-5|TRBD1|.
TGTGCCAGCAGCTTGGTGGGACAGAGCCAAGAGACCCAGTACTTC
CASSLVGQSQETQYF
>TRBV20-1|TRBJ2-5|TRBD2|.
TGCAGTGCTGATACTAGCGGACGGGTCCAGTACTTC
CSADTSGRVQYF
>TRBV5-1|TRBJ1-2|.|few
TGCGCCAGCAGCTTATCCGGGCAGGTCAACTATGGCTACACCTTC
CASSLSGQVNYGYTF
>TRBV4-2|TRBJ2-3|TRBD2|.
TGTGCCAGCAGCCAAGTCATAGCGGGGGCGGATACGCAGTATTTT
CASSQVIAGADTQYF
>TRBV6-5|TRBJ2-7|.|.
TGTGCCAGCAGTTACGTAGGAGGCGAGCAGTACTTC
CASSYVGGEQYF
>TRBV5-1|TRBJ2-7|TRBD1|.
TGCGCCAGCAGCTTAAGGGACAGCAAATACGAGCAGTACTTC
CASSLRDSKYEQYF
>TRBV6-5|TRBJ2-1|.|.
TGTGCCAGCAGTTACCTCCCCGGGCATGAGCAGTTCTTC
CASSYLPGHEQFF
>TRBV5-1|TRBJ2-7|.|.
TGCGCCAGCAGCTTGGTACAGGGCCCCTACGAGCAGTACTTC
CASSLVQGPYEQYF
>TRBV5-6|TRBJ2-1|.|few
TGTGCCAGCACCACGCGGAAAGGTATTCGGGGTACCTACAATGAGCAGTTCTTC
CASTTRKGIRGTYNEQFF
>TRBV9|TRBJ2-2|.|few
TGTGCCAGCGGACGGGGGCGGGGCAACACCGGGGAGCTGTTTTTT
CASGRGRGNTGELFF
>TRBV7-3|TRBJ2-3|TRBD1|once
TGTGCCAGCAGCTCATTCGGGACAGTTCAAGATACGCAGTATTTT
CASSSFGTVQDTQYF
>TRBV24-1|TRBJ2-5|TRBD2|.
TGTGCCACCAGTGACCTAAGACTAGCGGGAGTAGAGACCCAGTACTTC
CATSDLRLAGVETQYF
>TRBV2|TRBJ2-5|TRBD2|few
TGTGCCAGCAGTGGGGACTACGCTTTGGGGACCCAGTACTTC
CASSGDYALGTQYF
>TRBV29-1|TRBJ2-7|TRBD2|few
TGCAGCGTTGGGGCTAGCGGGGCATACGAGCAGTACTTC
CSVGASGAYEQYF
>TRBV2|TRBJ2-4|TRBD2|.
TGTGCCAGCAGGCCCACTGGGGAGGGGACCAAAAACATTCAGTACTTC
CASRPTGEGTKNIQYF
>TRBV7-2|TRBJ1-1|.|few
TGTGCCAGCAGCTCAACGGGGCTCACTGAAGCTTTCTTT
CASSSTGLTEAFF
>TRBV20-1|TRBJ2-7|.|few
TGCAGTGCTAGAACCGGGGCAGCTCCCTACGAGCAGTACTTC
CSARTGAAPYEQYF
>TRBV7-2|TRBJ2-3|.|once
TGTGCCAGCAGCCTAGCTAGAGTCACAGATACGCAGTATTTT
CASSLARVTDTQYF
>TRBV3-1|TRBJ2-1|TRBD2|few
TGTGCCAGCAGTCGGGGGACTAGCGGCAATGAGCAGTTCTTC
CASSRGTSGNEQFF
>TRBV12-3/TRBV12-4|TRBJ2-5|.|.
TGTGCCAGCAGCCGAACTCGGAAAGAGACCCAGTACTTC
CASSRTRKETQYF
>TRBV29-1|TRBJ2-7|TRBD2|.
TGCAGCGTTCGGACTAGCTCCTCCTACGAGCAGTACTTC
CSVRTSSSYEQYF
>TRBV29-1|TRBJ2-7|.|.
TGCAGCGTGGGGCCCCGGGCTAGCGAAACCTACGAGCAGTACTTC
CSVGPRASETYEQYF
>TRBV7-2|TRBJ2-3|.|.
TGTGCCAGCAGCTGGAGGGCAGGGGGAGATACGCAGTATTTT
CASSWRAGGDTQYF
>TRBV7-9|TRBJ2-2|TRBD1|.
TGTGCCAGCAGCTCTCCGGGACAGGAAAACACCGGGGAGCTGTTTTTT
CASSSPGQENTGELFF
>TRBV7-9|TRBJ2-7|.|.
TGTGCCAGCAGCGTAGTAGACTACGAGCAGTACTTC
CASSVVDYEQYF
>TRBV7-2|TRBJ2-7|TRBD2|few
TGTGCCAGCAGCACGCAACCGGGACTAGCATCCGAGCAGTACTTC
CASSTQPGLASEQYF
>TRBV6-5|TRBJ2-7|.|.
TGTGCCAGCAGTTACGGCGGGACCTCCTACGAGCAGTACTTC
CASSYGGTSYEQYF
>TRBV20-1|TRBJ2-1|TRBD2|few
TGCAGTGCTAGACCGGGACTAGCGGGATACAATGAGCAGTTCTTC
CSARPGLAGYNEQFF
>TRBV5-1|TRBJ2-7|.|many
TGCGCCAGCAGCTCCTCTAGTTTCTCAGAAGGGCAGTACTTC
CASSSSSFSEGQYF
>TRBV12-3/TRBV12-4|TRBJ2-3|TRBD2|.
TGTGCCAGCACCCTAGCGGGAGCGGCAGATACGCAGTATTTT
CASTLAGAADTQYF
>TRBV7-9|TRBJ1-4|.|.
TGTGCCAGCAGCTCTCGGGAAGCCAATGAAAAACTGTTTTTT
CASSSREANEKLFF
>TRBV12-3/TRBV12-4|TRBJ1-5|TRBD1|few
TGTGCCAGCAGTTCCACAGGGGGGGAAAATCAGCCCCAGCATTTT
CASSSTGGENQPQHF
>TRBV12-3/TRBV12-4|TRBJ2-7|TRBD2|few
TGTGCCAGCAGTCGTGGCGGGGGGTTCTCTTACGAGCAGTACTTC
CASSRGGGFSYEQYF
>TRBV7-9|TRBJ2-5|.|few
TGTGCCAGCACAGGGTGGGAGACCCAGTACTTC
CASTGWETQYF
>TRBV11-2|TRBJ2-7|.|few
TGTGCCAGCAGCTTTCCTTTCTACGAGCAGTACTTC
CASSFPFYEQYF
>TRBV29-1|TRBJ2-3|TRBD1|few
TGCAGCGTGCGACAGGGGGCTGTGACAGATACGCAGTATTTT
CSVRQGAVTDTQYF
>TRBV28|TRBJ1-1|.|.
TGTGCCAGCAGTTTCCACCAGACTAACACTGAAGCTTTCTTT
CASSFHQTNTEAFF
>TRBV19|TRBJ2-2|.|few
TGTGCCAGTAGTAGCAGTTTCCCTAACACCGGGGAGCTGTTTTTT
CASSSSFPNTGELFF
>TRBV4-2|TRBJ2-1|.|.
TGTGCCAGCAGCCAAGATCGGGTCCTTAGCTCCTACAATGAGCAGTTCTTC
CASSQDRVLSSYNEQFF
>TRBV5-1|TRBJ1-2|.|.
TGCGCCAGCAGCTCGGAGCCGACAGCCCGATGGGGCTACACCTTC
CASSSEPTARWGYTF
>TRBV12-5|TRBJ2-1|TRBD2|few
TGTGCTAGTGGTTTGGTAGTGGGGGGGAGGGATGAGCAGTTCTTC
CASGLVVGGRDEQFF
>TRBV20-1|TRBJ2-4|TRBD2|.
TGCAGTGCTTACCTCGGGACTAGCGGGATAGGGGGGGACATTCAGTACTTC
CSAYLGTSGIGGDIQYF
>TRBV11-3|TRBJ2-1|.|.
TGTGCCAGCAGCCTAGGAGGGGGGCAAGGCATCGAGCAGTTCTTC
CASSLGGGQGIEQFF
>TRBV7-2|TRBJ2-3|.|few
TGTGCCAGCACCTCCTTCCTCGGCAGGGGTCACGCTACGCAGTATTTT
CASTSFLGRGHATQYF
>TRBV19|TRBJ2-7|.|.
TGTGCCAGTAGTCCGCCCCGGGGGCCCCCCTACGAGCAGTACTTC
CASSPPRGPPYEQYF
>TRBV24-1|TRBJ2-1|.|many
TGTGCCACCAGTGACGGGATCCTCTCCTACAATGAGCAGTTCTTC
CATSDGILSYNEQFF